This is a list of T cell receptor beta chains from one sample in a study of blood T cell repertoires in COVID-19. Profiled with immunoSEQ multiplex PCR; TCRdb holds only in-frame clones, not every one. Of hundreds of thousands of clones listed, about four fifths were seen once; the top ten hold nearly 9%. Sequenced input: peripheral blood. These receptors all stem from a man of 80 years or more with acute or convalescent COVID-19. The CDR3 runs from the conserved cysteine through the conserved F or W. The D gene is left open where the match is weak. Rows give clone size only sometimes, using once, few, many, or a class for an expanded clone.

>NA|TRBJ2-7|TRBD2|TRBV11-2
CASRWLAGGIYEQYF
TGTGCCAGCAGGTGGCTAGCGGGAGGAATCTACGAGCAGTACTTC
>NA|TRBJ2-1|TRBD2|TRBV5-1
CASSSSSGLYNEQFF
TGCGCCAGCAGCTCCTCTAGCGGCCTCTACAATGAGCAGTTCTTC
>NA|TRBJ2-7|NA|TRBV19
CASSIGTASYEQYF
TGTGCCAGTAGTATAGGGACAGCCTCCTACGAGCAGTACTTC
>once|TRBJ1-6|NA|TRBV27
CASSRTPDNSPLHF
TGTGCCAGCAGTCGGACACCCGATAATTCACCCCTCCACTTT
>NA|TRBJ2-7|NA|TRBV12-3/TRBV12-4
CASAMGQYYEQYF
TGTGCCAGCGCTATGGGGCAGTACTACGAGCAGTACTTC
>NA|TRBJ1-2|TRBD1|TRBV20-1
CSASEQGAVGYTF
TGCAGTGCTAGTGAACAGGGGGCAGTTGGCTACACCTTC
>NA|TRBJ1-5|NA|TRBV2
CASSEALRGGNQPQHF
TGTGCCAGCAGTGAAGCGCTTCGAGGGGGAAATCAGCCCCAGCATTTT
>NA|TRBJ1-4|TRBD1|TRBV18
CASSPNRGPELFF
TGTGCCAGCTCACCGAACAGGGGCCCAGAACTGTTTTTT
>NA|TRBJ2-7|NA|TRBV21-1
CASSKGWTGENTYEQYF
TGTGCCAGCAGCAAAGGCTGGACAGGGGAAAATACCTACGAGCAGTACTTC
>once|TRBJ1-4|TRBD1|TRBV9
CASSTRTGQNEKLFF
TGTGCCAGCAGCACCCGGACAGGGCAGAATGAAAAACTGTTTTTT
>NA|TRBJ1-5|TRBD1|TRBV3-1/TRBV3-2
CASSQVQGGQPQHF
TGTGCCAGCAGCCAAGTACAGGGGGGACAGCCCCAGCATTTT
>NA|TRBJ1-4|NA|TRBV6-6
CASSYEGLGLFF
TGTGCCAGCAGTTACGAGGGACTGGGACTGTTTTTT
>once|TRBJ1-5|NA|TRBV2
CASRLEGRAQHF
TGTGCCAGCAGGTTGGAGGGCAGGGCCCAACATTTT
>NA|TRBJ2-1|TRBD1|TRBV15
CATSSYTGGFYNEQFF
TGTGCCACCAGCAGCTACACAGGGGGTTTCTACAATGAGCAGTTCTTC
>NA|TRBJ1-2|NA|TRBV6-6
CASSYAEPYYGYTF
TGTGCCAGCAGTTACGCGGAGCCCTACTATGGCTACACCTTC
>NA|TRBJ2-2|NA|TRBV19
CASSLVASGHGELFF
TGTGCCAGTAGTCTAGTGGCGAGTGGGCACGGGGAGCTGTTTTTT
>few|TRBJ2-1|TRBD1|TRBV11-2
CASSPPGTGGGGGSEQFF
TGTGCCAGCAGCCCGCCCGGGACAGGGGGCGGGGGTGGGTCTGAGCAGTTCTTC
>NA|TRBJ1-4|NA|TRBV5-1
CASSTGGMGEKLFF
TGCGCCAGCAGCACAGGTGGAATGGGTGAAAAACTGTTTTTT
>NA|TRBJ2-3|TRBD1|TRBV5-6
CASSLQGAGTDTQYF
TGTGCCAGCAGCTTACAGGGGGCGGGAACAGATACGCAGTATTTT
>NA|TRBJ1-2|TRBD1|TRBV5-1
CASSKGTGKVNYGYTF
TGCGCCAGCAGCAAAGGGACAGGGAAGGTGAACTATGGCTACACCTTC
>NA|TRBJ2-3|NA|TRBV21-1
CASSKDPSGRESTDTQYF
TGTGCCAGCAGCAAAGATCCTAGCGGGAGGGAGAGCACAGATACGCAGTATTTT
>NA|TRBJ2-7|TRBD1|TRBV28
CASSLTGGTGYEQYF
TGTGCCAGCAGTTTGACAGGGGGTACCGGCTACGAGCAGTACTTC
>NA|TRBJ2-3|NA|TRBV6-5
CATRGASTDTQYF
TGTGCCACCCGGGGGGCTAGCACAGATACGCAGTATTTT
>NA|TRBJ1-1|NA|TRBV5-1
CASSLGAGGDTEAFF
TGCGCCAGCAGCTTGGGGGCCGGGGGAGACACTGAAGCTTTCTTT
>NA|TRBJ2-1|NA|TRBV4-1
CASSLYRREIGYNEQFF
TGCGCCAGCAGCCTGTATCGCCGGGAGATAGGCTACAATGAGCAGTTCTTC
>NA|TRBJ2-1|TRBD2|TRBV9
CASSVVDSGRVGNEQFF
TGTGCCAGCAGCGTAGTCGATAGCGGGAGAGTAGGTAATGAGCAGTTCTTC
>NA|TRBJ2-7|NA|TRBV30
CAWRRRGAGYEQYF
TGTGCCTGGAGGCGCAGGGGCGCCGGGTACGAGCAGTACTTC
>few|TRBJ1-1|NA|TRBV3-1/TRBV3-2
CASSSGEEAFF
TGTGCCAGCAGCTCTGGGGAGGAAGCTTTCTTT
>NA|TRBJ1-2|TRBD1|TRBV29-1
CSVWGTAGYTF
TGCAGCGTATGGGGGACAGCAGGCTACACCTTC